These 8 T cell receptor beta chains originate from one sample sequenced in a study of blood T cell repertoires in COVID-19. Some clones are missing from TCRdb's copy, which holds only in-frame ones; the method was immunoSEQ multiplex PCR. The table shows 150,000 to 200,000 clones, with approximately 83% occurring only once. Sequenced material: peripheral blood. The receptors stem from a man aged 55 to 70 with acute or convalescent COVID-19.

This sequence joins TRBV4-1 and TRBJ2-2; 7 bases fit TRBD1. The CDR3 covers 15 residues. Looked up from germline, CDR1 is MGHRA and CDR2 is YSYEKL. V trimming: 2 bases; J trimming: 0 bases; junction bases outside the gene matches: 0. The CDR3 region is CASSQQGANTGELFF. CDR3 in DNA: TGCGCCAGCAGCCAACAGGGGGCGAACACCGGGGAGCTGTTTTTT.

This CDR3 reads CASNSGGRRQPQHF. As DNA, the CDR3 is TGTGCCAGCAACTCCGGGGGACGGCGGCAGCCCCAGCATTTT. The chain employs TRBV6-5 and TRBJ1-5; the D gene is possibly TRBD1 (5 bases). V lost 7 bases to trimming and J lost 7 bases, with 17 bases between them. The CDR3 contains 14 residues. Germline V CDR1 and CDR2: MNHEY, SVGAGI.

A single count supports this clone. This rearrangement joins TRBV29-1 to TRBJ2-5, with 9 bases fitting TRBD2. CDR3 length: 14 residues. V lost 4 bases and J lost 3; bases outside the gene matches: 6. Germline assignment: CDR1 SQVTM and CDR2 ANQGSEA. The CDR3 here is CSVAASGEKETQYF. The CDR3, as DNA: TGCAGCGTTGCAGCTAGCGGGGAAAAAGAGACCCAGTACTTC.

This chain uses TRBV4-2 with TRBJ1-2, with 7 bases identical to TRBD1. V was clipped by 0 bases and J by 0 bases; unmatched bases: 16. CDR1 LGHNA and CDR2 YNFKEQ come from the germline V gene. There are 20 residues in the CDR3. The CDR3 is CASSQESSRTGRIPNYGYTF. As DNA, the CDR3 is TGTGCCAGCAGCCAAGAAAGTTCCCGGACAGGTCGGATCCCTAACTATGGCTACACCTTC.

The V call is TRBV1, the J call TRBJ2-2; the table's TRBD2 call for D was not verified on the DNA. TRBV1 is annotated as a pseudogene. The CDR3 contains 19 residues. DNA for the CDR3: TGCACCAGCTGCCCCGGGGGAGCGGGTAGGTTTGGGGACACCGGGGAGCTGTTTTTT. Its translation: CTSCPGGAGRFGDTGELFF.

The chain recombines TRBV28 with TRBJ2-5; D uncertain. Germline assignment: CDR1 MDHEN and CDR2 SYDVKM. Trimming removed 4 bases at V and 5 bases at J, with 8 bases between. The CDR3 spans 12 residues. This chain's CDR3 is CASSSHWETQYF. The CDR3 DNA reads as TGTGCCAGCAGTTCTCACTGGGAGACCCAGTACTTC.

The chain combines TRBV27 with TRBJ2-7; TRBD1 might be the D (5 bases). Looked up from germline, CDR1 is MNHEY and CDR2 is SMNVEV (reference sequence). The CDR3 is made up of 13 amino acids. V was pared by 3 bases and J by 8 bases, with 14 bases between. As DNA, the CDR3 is TGTGCCAGCAGTTTGAAGGAAGGGGCCCAGCAGTACTTC. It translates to CASSLKEGAQQYF.

The CDR3 coding sequence is TGTGCCAGCAGCCCGAGGGACACAGATACGCAGTATTTT. It encodes CASSPRDTDTQYF. The rearrangement uses TRBV3-1 (or the pseudogene TRBV3-2) and TRBJ2-3; TRBD2 is a possible D gene (5 bases). The germline V gene encodes CDR1 LGHDT and CDR2 YNNKEL (reference sequence). Trimming pared 4 bases from V and 2 bases from J, leaving 7 bases between. The CDR3 consists of 13 residues.